This T cell receptor (beta chain) emerged from a study of shared clonotypes between healthy human individuals. The donors were adults (healthy and HIV-negative) with no recent acute infections or vaccinations. Only Caucasian adults living in Nashville, Tennessee made up the donor group. The germline gives CDR1 SGDLS, CDR2 YYNGEE. The V gene end was trimmed by 3 bases and the J gene end by 6 bases; junction bases not matched to a gene: 12. The CDR3 is made up of 15 amino acids. The table came from immunoSEQ multiplex PCR; TCRdb's copy has only in-frame clones and leaves some out. Counted here are fewer than 650,000 clones, around 78% occurring once; the ten biggest clones make up around 13%.

The chain joins TRBV9 to TRBJ2-7, with 7 bases identical to TRBD1. The sequenced material came from PBMCs. This clonotype was obtained from a woman aged 40 to 50 in good health. Some clones in this sample may be carry-over from other donors' samples. The CDR3 here is CASSAKLGQSGEQYF. CDR3 coding DNA: TGTGCCAGCAGCGCAAAATTGGGACAGTCGGGCGAGCAGTACTTC.